The clone carrying this T cell receptor beta chain has more than one count but fewer than ten. Its cognate antigen is unknown. V lost 3 bases, J lost 4 bases, and 15 bases lay in between. The CDR3 length is 15 residues. CDR1 is MNHEY and CDR2 is SMNVEV in the germline V gene (reference sequence). These data come from a study of T cell repertoires in cytomegalovirus infection. TCRdb itself ran the reads through MiXCR, one entry per CDR3 protein. The profile shows some 920,000 distinct CDR3 sequences, approximately 31% of them singletons. The starting material was cultured CD8+ T cells from PBMCs, obtained from culture after CMV antigen stimulation. The chain combines TRBV27 with TRBJ1-1; D unclear. The origin of this receptor is a human donor in good health (CMV status not recorded). Some clones in this sample may be carry-over from other donors' samples. CDR3 bases: TGTGCCAGCAGTTTGGGGAAGGGTCTTGGCACTGAAGCTTTCTTT. Amino acid sequence: CASSLGKGLGTEAFF.